This TCR beta chain is from a study of cytomegalovirus exposure and HLA in healthy donors. Study observations and caveats: HLA allele associations emerged for roughly 17,000 TCR beta sequences in a later analysis, at 0.05 false discovery rate. Specificity of three CMV-associated chains for CMV antigens was verified in vitro. No immune exposure information besides CMV serostatus was available.

Both 60 Vbeta primers and 13 Jbeta primers went into the PCR. The method was immunoSEQ multiplex PCR; TCRdb's version includes in-frame clones alone and lacks a portion of them. This listing includes about 140,000 clones. Worth noting for this clone: Its antigen is unidentified.

J was trimmed by 9 bases and V by 7 bases; bases with no gene match: 5. Per the germline V gene, CDR1 is MDHEN and CDR2 is SYDVKM. This CDR3 is 13 amino acids long. The chain joins TRBV28 to TRBJ2-1; 11 nucleotides align to TRBD2. Sequenced: PBMCs. The origin of this receptor is a young woman in good health and CMV-seronegative. Here the CDR3 reads CASIAGGPGEQFF. The DNA for the CDR3 is TGTGCCAGCATAGCGGGAGGGCCGGGTGAGCAGTTCTTC.